One sample yielded the 24 T cell receptor beta chains listed below, sequenced in a study of T cell changes during pregnancy in multiple sclerosis. Assay: immunoSEQ multiplex PCR; the TCRdb copy retains only in-frame clones and omits some. The sample shows some 30,000 clones, 70% to 90% of them seen only once. The sequenced sample was CD8+ T cells from peripheral blood mononuclear cells, obtained in the second trimester of pregnancy. The receptor set was obtained from a female donor with multiple sclerosis, enrolled in a pregnancy study.

J is TRBJ1-2 and V is TRBV28; 9 positions agree with TRBD1. Germline V gene sequence: CDR1 MDHEN, CDR2 SYDVKM. The CDR3 is 17 amino acids. The V segment lost 5 bases and the J segment 2 bases; nucleotides outside the gene matches: 12. CDR3 nucleotide sequence: TGTGCCAGCAGTCCACTTACCCTTGGACAGGGGAACTATGGCTACACCTTC. Translation: CASSPLTLGQGNYGYTF.

This clone was observed a single time. The CDR3 DNA follows: TGTGCCAGCAGTCCGGTGCCTCCCTTCTCCTACTTC. Its protein is CASSPVPPFSYF. The rearrangement links TRBV28 to TRBJ2-7; D is unresolved. V shed 5 bases and J shed 13 bases, with 18 bases lying between them. CDR1 and CDR2 (germline): MDHEN, SYDVKM. The CDR3 covers 12 residues.

This clone was detected once. J is TRBJ2-3 and V is TRBV7-9; 9 nucleotides match TRBD1. The CDR3 sequence is 16 residues long. J lost 3 bases, V lost 1 base, and 5 bases had no gene match. From germline, CDR1 is SEHNR and CDR2 FQNEAQ (reference sequence). The CDR3 bases are TGTGCCAGCAGCTTAGAGAGGGACAGGGAGACAGATACGCAGTATTTT. Its translation: CASSLERDRETDTQYF.

The gene calls are TRBV5-8 and TRBJ1-5; a weak D match, TRBD1 (5 bases). V shed 4 bases and J shed 3 bases, with 14 bases lying between them. CDR3 size: 15 residues. CDR1 SGHTS and CDR2 YDEGEE come from the germline V gene. The CDR3 region has the DNA TGTGCCAGCAGCCCTCACGCAGGGTCCAATCAGCCCCAGCATTTT. It encodes CASSPHAGSNQPQHF.

The chain recombines TRBV10-3 with TRBJ1-1, with a possible D match to TRBD1 (6 bases). This CDR3 spans 15 amino acids. Germline V gene sequence: CDR1 ENHRY, CDR2 SYGVKD. V was cut by 2 bases and J by 4 bases, with 14 bases left in between. CDR3 nucleotide sequence: TGTGCCATCAGTGAGAGTGGGGGGGCGAGCACTGAAGCTTTCTTT. Translation gives CAISESGGASTEAFF.

The chain employs TRBV30 and TRBJ2-1; tentative D call: TRBD2 (6 bases). Germline V gene sequence: CDR1 GTSNPN, CDR2 SVGIG (reference sequence). V was clipped by 0 bases and J by 3 bases, with 9 bases between them. CDR3 length: 14 residues. CDR3 coding DNA: TGTGCCTGGAGTGTACTAGCAGACTACAATGAGCAGTTCTTC. This gives the protein CAWSVLADYNEQFF.

The CDR3, as DNA: TGTGCCGGGTCAGGAAACTCTGGAAACACCATATATTTT. This codes for CAGSGNSGNTIYF. V and J are TRBV5-4 and TRBJ1-3; no clear D gene. The V end was cut by 10 bases, the J end by 0 bases, with 11 bases between. CDR3 size: 13 residues. CDR1 SGHNT and CDR2 YYREEE come from the germline V gene (reference sequence).

The V and J genes are TRBV28 and TRBJ2-1; D gene uncertain. The V gene lost 6 bases and the J gene lost 7 bases, with 10 bases spanning the gap. Germline loops: CDR1 MDHEN, CDR2 SYDVKM. There are 12 residues in the CDR3. CDR3 amino acids: CASSQPQNEQFF. CDR3 coding DNA: TGTGCCAGCAGCCAACCCCAGAATGAGCAGTTCTTC.

The rearrangement uses TRBV27 and TRBJ1-1, with D unresolved. Per the germline V gene, CDR1 is MNHEY and CDR2 is SMNVEV (reference sequence). V was shortened by 6 bases and J by 0 bases, with 8 bases between the two germline ends. This CDR3 is built from 13 residues. The CDR3 loop is CASSGGLNTEAFF. The CDR3 coding sequence is TGTGCCAGCAGCGGAGGTTTGAACACTGAAGCTTTCTTT.

V gene TRBV7-9 combines with J gene TRBJ2-7, with 10 bases matching TRBD2. The germline V gene encodes CDR1 SEHNR and CDR2 FQNEAQ (reference sequence). This CDR3 is 16 amino acids long. J gave up 5 bases and V 5 bases, and 12 bases lay outside the gene matches. The CDR3 nucleotides read TGTGCCAGCAGCCCAGGGGTAGCGGGAGGTGAGAACGAGCAGTACTTC. It yields the protein CASSPGVAGGENEQYF.

The V gene is TRBV28, the J gene TRBJ1-6; 8 nucleotides agree with TRBD1. The germline gives CDR1 MDHEN, CDR2 SYDVKM. The CDR3 length is 15 residues. V lost 5 bases to trimming and J lost 3 bases; unmatched junction nucleotides: 3. CDR3 in DNA: TGTGCCAGCAGTCCCGGGACAGGCTATAATTCACCCCTCCACTTT. Its translation: CASSPGTGYNSPLHF.

This chain joins TRBV7-2 and TRBJ2-7; tentatively, D is TRBD1 (5 bases). This CDR3 region has 16 residues. The ends were cut back, 3 bases at V and 4 bases at J, with 19 bases in the middle. Germline CDR1 is SGHTA and CDR2 is FQGNSA. The CDR3 region has the DNA TGTGCCAGCAGCTTTCGTTGGGTCAGGGCAGAATACGAGCAGTACTTC. It is translated as CASSFRWVRAEYEQYF.

This clone was counted a single time. This chain joins TRBV15 and TRBJ2-7, with 7 positions matching TRBD2. V shed 5 bases, J shed 7 bases, and the junction held 5 bases outside the gene matches. Germline lookup yields CDR1 LNHNV and CDR2 YYDKDF (reference sequence). The CDR3 covers 12 residues. The chain's CDR3 is CATSRLGGEQYF. CDR3 nucleotides: TGTGCCACCAGCCGCCTGGGGGGGGAGCAGTACTTC.

The rearrangement links TRBV5-4 to TRBJ2-3; 12 bases align to TRBD2. From germline, CDR1 is SGHNT and CDR2 YYREEE (reference sequence). This CDR3 has 19 amino acids. V gave up 5 bases and J gave up 2 bases; unmatched junction bases: 15. CDR3: CASSFPRTSGVPNTDTQYF. CDR3 DNA sequence: TGTGCCAGCAGTTTCCCTCGGACTAGCGGGGTACCTAACACAGATACGCAGTATTTT. Full variable domain (outside the CDR3, taken from reference TRBV5-4 and TRBJ2-3): ETGVTQSPTHLIKTRGQQVTLRCSSQSGHNTVSWYQQALGQGPQFIFQYYREEENGRGNFPPRFSGLQFPNYSSELNVNALELDDSALYLCASSFPRTSGVPNTDTQYFGPGTRLTVL.

This chain links TRBV27 with TRBJ2-2; a weak D match, TRBD1 (5 bases). The CDR3 has 15 residues. CDR1 and CDR2 from the germline V gene are MNHEY and SMNVEV (reference sequence). The V and J ends lost 8 bases and 0 bases respectively, with 13 bases between them. This chain's CDR3 is CASGTTAANTGELFF. CDR3 coding DNA: TGTGCCAGCGGTACGACAGCTGCGAACACCGGGGAGCTGTTTTTT.

The chain combines TRBV7-9 with TRBJ2-1, with 8 bases fitting TRBD2. The CDR3 is made up of 12 amino acids. Germline V CDR1 and CDR2: SEHNR, FQNEAQ (reference sequence). With V trimmed by 5 bases and J by 10 bases, 4 bases remained unmatched. The CDR3 nucleotides read TGTGCCAGCAGCGTCGCGGGGGGAGAGCAGTTCTTC. Protein product: CASSVAGGEQFF.

This sequence joins TRBV14 and TRBJ1-1, with a tentative D call TRBD1 (6 bases). V lost 3 bases, J lost 3 bases, and 8 bases lay in between. The V gene's germline CDR1 is SGHDN and CDR2 FVKESK. The CDR3 contains 13 residues. CDR3 coding DNA: TGTGCCAGCAGCCATTGGACAGACACTGAAGCTTTCTTT. The encoded protein is CASSHWTDTEAFF.

J is TRBJ1-1 and V is TRBV4-1; D is uncertain. CDR1 is MGHRA, CDR2 YSYEKL, per germline. Deletions cut 0 bases from V and 0 bases from J, with 5 bases between. There are 14 residues in the CDR3. In nucleotides, the CDR3 is TGCGCCAGCAGCCAAGAGCGCTTGAACACTGAAGCTTTCTTT. It codes for CASSQERLNTEAFF.

The chain is built from TRBV13 and TRBJ2-2, with 9 bases that match TRBD2. The V gene end was trimmed by 5 bases and the J gene end by 4 bases; junction bases not matched to a gene: 5. The CDR3 runs 15 residues. Germline V gives CDR1 PRHDT, CDR2 FYEKMQ (reference sequence). The CDR3 region is CASSISGRITGELFF. The CDR3 DNA follows: TGTGCCAGCAGCATCAGCGGGAGGATCACCGGGGAGCTGTTTTTT.

The chain joins TRBV27 to TRBJ2-7; TRBD1 matches 8 bases. The CDR3 runs to 14 residues. Germline-derived CDR1 and CDR2 are MNHEY and SMNVEV (reference sequence). Germline trimming cut 9 bases from V and 2 bases from J; bases unmatched to any gene: 9. CDR3 sequence: CASRIQGVAYEQYF. Written as DNA, the CDR3 is TGTGCCAGTAGAATACAGGGGGTTGCCTACGAGCAGTACTTC.

The chain links TRBV5-1 to TRBJ1-1; unclear D gene. This CDR3 contains 13 residues. Trimming shortened V by 0 bases and J by 1 base, and 4 bases separated the two germline ends. The germline gives CDR1 SGHRS, CDR2 YFSETQ. The CDR3 DNA reads TGCGCCAGCAGCTTGGGAGGGAACACTGAAGCTTTCTTT. Translation: CASSLGGNTEAFF.

This chain connects TRBV28 to TRBJ1-6; 8 bases are shared with TRBD1. The CDR3 contains 19 residues. Germline loops: CDR1 MDHEN, CDR2 SYDVKM. Trimming cost V 4 bases and J 8 bases; bases outside gene matches: 19. DNA of the CDR3: TGTGCCAGCAGTTCAGAGCAGTTCAGGGGGCGTAATAGTCATTCACCCCTCCACTTT. As protein: CASSSEQFRGRNSHSPLHF.

This chain uses TRBV29-1 with TRBJ2-3; possible D gene TRBD2, 5 bases. Germline V CDR1 and CDR2: SQVTM, ANQGSEA. The CDR3 covers 13 residues. Trimming pared 6 bases from V and 6 bases from J, leaving 16 bases between. CDR3: CSVFTGEVDTQYF. In DNA form, the CDR3 reads TGCAGCGTCTTTACCGGGGAAGTTGATACGCAGTATTTT.

This sequence joins TRBV27 and TRBJ2-3; 7 bases match TRBD2. The CDR3 runs 14 residues. The V gene end was trimmed by 8 bases and the J gene end by 5 bases; junction bases not matched to a gene: 10. Germline CDR1 and CDR2: MNHEY and SMNVEV (reference sequence). CDR3 residues: CASGLGGVIDTQYF. The CDR3 DNA sequence: TGTGCCAGCGGGTTGGGGGGGGTGATAGATACGCAGTATTTT.